This TCR beta chain emerged from a study of cytomegalovirus exposure and HLA in healthy donors. Primers: 60 Vbeta forward and 13 Jbeta reverse. Produced via immunoSEQ multiplex PCR; TCRdb's table is partial and in-frame only. There are some 150,000 clones in the sample; more than 65% occur only once, and roughly 1.7% lies in the top ten. There are 13 residues in the CDR3. Deletions cut 6 bases from V and 3 bases from J, with 11 bases between. Per the germline V gene, CDR1 is MNHNS and CDR2 is SASEGT. The V gene is TRBV6-1, the J gene TRBJ1-1; D is unclear. This clonotype originated in a woman aged 25 to 39 in good health and CMV-seronegative. Sequencing was done on a sample of PBMCs. The CDR3 protein is CASRGGKDTEAFF. The CDR3 bases are TGTGCCAGCAGGGGAGGGAAAGACACTGAAGCTTTCTTT.